This T cell receptor (beta chain) was sequenced for a study of technical replicates of blood from a handful of donors. The J segment lost 4 bases and the V segment lost 4 bases, leaving 3 bases of the junction unmatched. CDR1 and CDR2 from the germline V gene are SGHVS and FNYEAQ. The CDR3 is made up of 15 amino acids. Using immunoSEQ multiplex PCR, the repertoire was profiled, and TCRdb retains in-frame clones only, with some absent. The table records around 80,000 clones, around 96% of them present only once. This chain uses TRBV7-6 with TRBJ2-3; TRBD2 matches at 12 bases. This receptor was taken from a human donor in good health. Sample: T cells isolated from PBMCs. The CDR3 is CASSWLAGGPDTQYF. The CDR3 DNA reads TGTGCCAGCAGCTGGCTAGCGGGAGGGCCAGATACGCAGTATTTT.